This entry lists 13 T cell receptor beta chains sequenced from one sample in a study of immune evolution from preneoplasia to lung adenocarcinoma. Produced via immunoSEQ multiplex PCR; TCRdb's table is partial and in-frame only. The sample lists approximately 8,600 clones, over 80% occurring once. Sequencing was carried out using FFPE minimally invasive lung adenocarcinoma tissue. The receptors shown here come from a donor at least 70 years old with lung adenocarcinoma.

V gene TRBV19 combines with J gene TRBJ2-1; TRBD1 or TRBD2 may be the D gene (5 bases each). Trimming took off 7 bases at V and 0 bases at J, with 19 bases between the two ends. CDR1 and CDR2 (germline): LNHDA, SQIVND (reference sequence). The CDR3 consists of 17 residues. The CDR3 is CASTPSPAGSSYNEQFF. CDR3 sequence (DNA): TGTGCCAGTACCCCCTCCCCAGCAGGGAGCTCCTACAATGAGCAGTTCTTC.

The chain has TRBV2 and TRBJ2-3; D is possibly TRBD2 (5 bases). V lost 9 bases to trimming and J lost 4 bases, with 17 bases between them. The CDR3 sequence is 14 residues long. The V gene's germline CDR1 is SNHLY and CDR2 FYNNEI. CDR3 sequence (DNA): TGTGCCAGTCAACTAGGGCTCGGGGCAGATACGCAGTATTTT. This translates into CASQLGLGADTQYF.

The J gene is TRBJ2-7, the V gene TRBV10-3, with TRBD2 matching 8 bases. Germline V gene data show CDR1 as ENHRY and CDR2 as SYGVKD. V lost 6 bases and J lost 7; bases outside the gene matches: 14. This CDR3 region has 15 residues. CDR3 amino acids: CAIRAYTSGPLEQYF. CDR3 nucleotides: TGTGCCATCAGGGCTTATACTAGCGGCCCTTTGGAGCAGTACTTC.

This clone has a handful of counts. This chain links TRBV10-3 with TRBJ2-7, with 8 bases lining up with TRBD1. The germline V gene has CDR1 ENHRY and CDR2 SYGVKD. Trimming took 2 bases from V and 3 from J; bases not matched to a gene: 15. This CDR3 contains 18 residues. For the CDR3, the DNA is TGTGCCATCAGTGAGCCCCCCGCAACAGGGGGTAAGGTCTACGAGCAGTACTTC. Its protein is CAISEPPATGGKVYEQYF.

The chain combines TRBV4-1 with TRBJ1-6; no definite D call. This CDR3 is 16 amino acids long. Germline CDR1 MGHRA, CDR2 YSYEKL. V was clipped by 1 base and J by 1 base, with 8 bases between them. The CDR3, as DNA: TGCGCCAGCAGCCAAGGGAAGGGATCCTATAATTCACCCCTCCACTTT. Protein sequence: CASSQGKGSYNSPLHF.

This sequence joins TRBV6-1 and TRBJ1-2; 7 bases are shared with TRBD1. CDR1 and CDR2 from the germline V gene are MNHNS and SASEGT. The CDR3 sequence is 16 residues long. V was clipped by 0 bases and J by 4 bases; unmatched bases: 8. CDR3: CASSEASGQIFYGYTF. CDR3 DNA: TGTGCCAGCAGTGAAGCATCGGGACAGATTTTCTATGGCTACACCTTC.

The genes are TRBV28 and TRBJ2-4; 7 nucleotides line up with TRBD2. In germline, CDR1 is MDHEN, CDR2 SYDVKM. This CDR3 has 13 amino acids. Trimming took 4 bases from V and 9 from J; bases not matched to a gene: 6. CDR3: CASSSSSGGIQYF. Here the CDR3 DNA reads TGTGCCAGCAGTTCCTCGTCGGGGGGCATTCAGTACTTC.

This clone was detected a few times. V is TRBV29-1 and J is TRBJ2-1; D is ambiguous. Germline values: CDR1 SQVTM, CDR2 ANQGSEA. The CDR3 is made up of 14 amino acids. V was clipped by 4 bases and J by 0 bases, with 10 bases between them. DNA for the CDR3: TGCAGCGTTGCAGGACCGAGCTCCTACAATGAGCAGTTCTTC. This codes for CSVAGPSSYNEQFF.

The DNA of the CDR3 is TGTGCCAGCAGCCTGAGACAGATTCCAGGGCAGTCGAACACCGGGGAGCTGTTTTTT. Translated, it gives CASSLRQIPGQSNTGELFF. The V gene is TRBV11-2, the J gene TRBJ2-2; TRBD1 is a possible D gene (5 bases). Trimming cost V 5 bases and J 0 bases, with 22 bases left between them. Germline V gene data show CDR1 as SGHAT and CDR2 as FQNNGV. The CDR3 totals 19 residues.

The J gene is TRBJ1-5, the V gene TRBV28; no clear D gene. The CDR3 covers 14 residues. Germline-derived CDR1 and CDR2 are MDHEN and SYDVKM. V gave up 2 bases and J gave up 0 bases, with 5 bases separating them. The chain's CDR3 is CASSLGVSNQPQHF. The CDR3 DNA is TGTGCCAGCAGTTTAGGAGTTAGCAATCAGCCCCAGCATTTT.

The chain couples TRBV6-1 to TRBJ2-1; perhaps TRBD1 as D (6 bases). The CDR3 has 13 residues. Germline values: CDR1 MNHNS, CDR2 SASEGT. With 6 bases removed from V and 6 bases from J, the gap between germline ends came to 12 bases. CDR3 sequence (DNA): TGTGCCAGCAGAGTAACAGGGTCCAATGAGCAGTTCTTC. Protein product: CASRVTGSNEQFF.

CDR3 DNA sequence: TGTGCCAGCAGTCGCATCCGGGACCCAGGGTCCTACGAGCAGTACTTC. Its protein is CASSRIRDPGSYEQYF. V usage is TRBV28 and J usage is TRBJ2-7, with D perhaps given as TRBD1 or TRBD2 (5 bases each). There are 16 residues in the CDR3. CDR1 is MDHEN, CDR2 SYDVKM, per germline. Trimming cost V 5 bases and J 1 base, with 18 bases left between them. The full variable domain, its missing parts supplied by reference TRBV28 and TRBJ2-7, is DVKVTQSSRYLVKRTGEKVFLECVQDMDHENMFWYRQDPGLGLRLIYFSYDVKMKEKGDIPEGYSVSREKKERFSLILESASTNQTSMYLCASSRIRDPGSYEQYFGPGTRLTVT.

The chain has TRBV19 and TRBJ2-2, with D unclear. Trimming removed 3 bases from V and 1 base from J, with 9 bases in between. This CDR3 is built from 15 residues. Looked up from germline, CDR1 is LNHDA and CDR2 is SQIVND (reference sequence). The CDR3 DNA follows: TGTGCCAGTAGTATGACGTGGGTGAACACCGGGGAGCTGTTTTTT. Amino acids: CASSMTWVNTGELFF.